A single sample is the source of the 32 T cell receptor beta chains below, sequenced in a study of cytomegalovirus exposure and HLA in healthy donors. Primers included in the PCR were 60 Vbeta and 13 Jbeta primers. The protocol was immunoSEQ multiplex PCR, while the TCRdb copy is restricted to in-frame clones and leaves out a portion. The data hold roughly 160,000 clones, with over 60% observed a single time. The sample taken for sequencing was PBMCs. The receptors shown here come from a woman in her thirties in good health and CMV-seronegative.

The chain is built from TRBV28 and TRBJ2-7; D is perhaps TRBD1 (5 bases). There are 14 residues in the CDR3. CDR1 is MDHEN and CDR2 is SYDVKM in the germline V gene. V lost 7 bases and J lost 1, with 14 bases in between. CDR3 nucleotide sequence: TGTGCCAGCACTCTAAGGTCAGGGTCCTACGAGCAGTACTTC. The encoded protein is CASTLRSGSYEQYF. The entire variable domain, with the rest obtained from reference TRBV28 and TRBJ2-7, is as follows: DVKVTQSSRYLVKRTGEKVFLECVQDMDHENMFWYRQDPGLGLRLIYFSYDVKMKEKGDIPEGYSVSREKKERFSLILESASTNQTSMYLCASTLRSGSYEQYFGPGTRLTVT.

This clone was observed a handful of times. The genes are TRBV6-5 and TRBJ1-2, with TRBD1 matching 8 bases. Germline V gene lookup returns CDR1 MNHEY and CDR2 SVGAGI. The CDR3 sequence is 15 residues long. The ends lost 6 bases at V and 4 bases at J; junction bases unmatched: 10. CDR3 DNA: TGTGCCAGCAGACCCGCGGACAGGGATTTCTATGGCTACACCTTC. As protein: CASRPADRDFYGYTF.

The V gene is TRBV7-2, the J gene TRBJ2-7, with 7 bases that match TRBD1. The length of the CDR3 is 17 residues. CDR1 and CDR2 (germline): SGHTA, FQGNSA. V shed 6 bases, J shed 2 bases, and the junction held 16 bases outside the gene matches. DNA of the CDR3: TGTGCCAGCAGTCCCGACAGTCGAACAGGGGCCACCTACGAGCAGTACTTC. It encodes CASSPDSRTGATYEQYF.

This clone was counted once. The rearrangement joins TRBV7-9 to TRBJ2-1; D is undetermined. The CDR3 sequence is 12 residues long. Germline V gene data show CDR1 as SEHNR and CDR2 as FQNEAQ (reference sequence). The V end was cut by 2 bases, the J end by 5 bases, with 4 bases between. CDR3 sequence reads: CASSLLHNEQFF. CDR3 sequence (DNA): TGTGCCAGCAGCTTACTCCACAATGAGCAGTTCTTC.

The CDR3 reads CASSPRMETQYF. Here the CDR3 DNA reads TGTGCCAGCAGCCCCCGTATGGAGACCCAGTACTTC. This chain connects TRBV11-2 to TRBJ2-5; D not certain. This CDR3 is 12 amino acids long. V lost 5 bases and J lost 5, with 9 bases in between. Per germline, CDR1 SGHAT and CDR2 FQNNGV.

The sample holds one count of this clone. The chain has TRBV5-1 and TRBJ2-1; 10 bases are a match to TRBD2. Trimming removed 0 bases from V and 4 bases from J; junction bases left unmatched: 10. The CDR3 is 18 residues long. Germline V gene sequence: CDR1 SGHRS, CDR2 YFSETQ. CDR3: CASSLVSPGTSAYNEQFF. CDR3 in DNA: TGCGCCAGCAGCTTGGTTAGTCCAGGGACTAGCGCTTACAATGAGCAGTTCTTC.

This clone was counted between two and nine times. The chain recombines TRBV15 with TRBJ2-5; 7 nucleotides agree with TRBD1. From germline, CDR1 is LNHNV and CDR2 YYDKDF (reference sequence). The CDR3 totals 15 residues. The J segment lost 5 bases and the V segment lost 4 bases, leaving 10 bases of the junction unmatched. CDR3 sequence (DNA): TGTGCCACCAGCACCCTGACAGGGCAGCTTGAGACCCAGTACTTC. Translated, it gives CATSTLTGQLETQYF.

Note on this clone: Distinct nucleotide sequences in the sample also encode this CDR3. The V gene is TRBV7-2, the J gene TRBJ1-2; 7 positions agree with TRBD1. This CDR3 has 13 residues. Per the germline V gene, CDR1 is SGHTA and CDR2 is FQGNSA. Trimming removed 1 base from V and 4 bases from J; junction bases left unmatched: 0. CDR3 bases: TGTGCCAGCAGCTTAGGACAGGGCTATGGCTACACCTTC. Protein product: CASSLGQGYGYTF.

This chain links TRBV15 with TRBJ1-4, with D possibly TRBD1 on 5 matching bases. Trimming left V 3 bases short and J 7 bases short, with 9 bases between. Germline V lookup: CDR1 LNHNV, CDR2 YYDKDF (reference sequence). The CDR3 is 13 residues long. This CDR3 reads CATSRRDSEKLFF. In DNA form, the CDR3 reads TGTGCCACCAGCAGGCGGGACTCTGAAAAACTGTTTTTT.

This clone was seen just once. The chain joins TRBV4-3 to TRBJ2-2, with TRBD2 as a possible D gene (6 bases). CDR1 is LGHNA and CDR2 is YSLEER in the germline V gene. Trimming stripped 0 bases from V and 3 bases from J, with 11 bases between. This CDR3 is built from 16 residues. The chain's CDR3 is CASSQDKGRYTGELFF. As DNA, the CDR3 is TGCGCCAGCAGCCAAGATAAGGGGAGGTACACCGGGGAGCTGTTTTTT.

The V call is TRBV5-1, the J call TRBJ1-2, with D maybe TRBD1 (5 bases). V was pared by 8 bases and J by 5 bases, with 16 bases between. The germline gives CDR1 SGHRS, CDR2 YFSETQ. This CDR3 has 13 amino acids. CDR3 in amino acids: CASQTGDRYGYTF. DNA for the CDR3: TGCGCCAGTCAGACGGGGGATCGATATGGCTACACCTTC.

CDR3 nucleotide sequence: TGTGCCAGCAGTTTATTTGGGAGGGGGACAGGGGGCTACGAGCAGTACTTC. Translated: CASSLFGRGTGGYEQYF. The chain has TRBV28 and TRBJ2-7; 11 positions agree with TRBD1. Germline values: CDR1 MDHEN, CDR2 SYDVKM. Trimming cost V 1 base and J 3 bases; bases outside gene matches: 8. This CDR3 region has 17 residues. Together with reference TRBV28 and TRBJ2-7, the CDR3 gives the full variable domain: DVKVTQSSRYLVKRTGEKVFLECVQDMDHENMFWYRQDPGLGLRLIYFSYDVKMKEKGDIPEGYSVSREKKERFSLILESASTNQTSMYLCASSLFGRGTGGYEQYFGPGTRLTVT.

The chain uses TRBV7-9 and TRBJ2-2; 10 nucleotides agree with TRBD1. The CDR3 contains 17 residues. The J segment lost 5 bases and the V segment lost 1 base, leaving 7 bases of the junction unmatched. Germline CDR1 SEHNR, CDR2 FQNEAQ (reference sequence). The CDR3 here is CASSLGVGTGATGELFF. The CDR3 DNA reads TGTGCCAGCAGCTTAGGAGTTGGGACAGGGGCTACCGGGGAGCTGTTTTTT. The full variable domain, rest sourced from reference TRBV7-9 and TRBJ2-2, is DTGVSQNPRHKITKRGQNVTFRCDPISEHNRLYWYRQTLGQGPEFLTYFQNEAQLEKSRLLSDRFSAERPKGSFSTLEIQRTEQGDSAMYLCASSLGVGTGATGELFFGEGSRLTVL.

This clone was observed a handful of times. The chain has TRBV5-4 and TRBJ2-7, with D possibly TRBD1 on 6 matching bases. The germline V gene has CDR1 SGHNT and CDR2 YYREEE (reference sequence). The CDR3 is 14 residues long. With 0 bases removed from V and 4 bases from J, the gap between germline ends came to 11 bases. The CDR3 here is CASSLENRVYEQYF. The CDR3 coding sequence is TGTGCCAGCAGCTTGGAAAACAGGGTTTACGAGCAGTACTTC.

This chain links TRBV6-5 with TRBJ1-1, with D maybe TRBD1 (6 bases). The ends were cut back, 4 bases at V and 8 bases at J, with 11 bases in the middle. Germline V gene lookup returns CDR1 MNHEY and CDR2 SVGAGI. This CDR3 has 12 amino acids. The CDR3 protein is CASSSQGGEAFF. DNA of the CDR3: TGTGCCAGCAGTTCGCAAGGGGGAGAAGCTTTCTTT.

This clone has a handful of counts. The genes are TRBV6-1 and TRBJ1-1; D perhaps matches TRBD1 (6 bases). This CDR3 contains 14 residues. Trimming removed 5 bases at V and 2 bases at J, with 12 bases between. The germline CDR1 and CDR2 sequences are MNHNS and SASEGT. The CDR3 spells CASSPGHQNTEAFF. CDR3 coding DNA: TGTGCCAGCAGTCCGGGACACCAAAACACTGAAGCTTTCTTT.

In this sample, this clone turned up a few times. This sequence joins TRBV18 and TRBJ1-5, with D possibly TRBD1 on 5 matching bases. The V gene lost 6 bases and the J gene lost 7 bases, with 19 bases spanning the gap. There are 15 residues in the CDR3. Germline values: CDR1 KGHSH, CDR2 LQKENI. The CDR3 DNA sequence: TGTGCCAGCTCCCCGCGGGGGGACTCCGAACAGCCCCAGCATTTT. Translation: CASSPRGDSEQPQHF. Looking up the rest from reference TRBV18 and TRBJ1-5 gives the full variable domain: NAGVMQNPRHLVRRRGQEARLRCSPMKGHSHVYWYRQLPEEGLKFMVYLQKENIIDESGMPKERFSAEFPKEGPSILRIQQVVRGDSAAYFCASSPRGDSEQPQHFGDGTRLSIL.

The chain combines TRBV9 with TRBJ2-1, with a tentative D call TRBD2 (5 bases). The V and J ends lost 2 bases and 3 bases respectively, with 18 bases between them. The germline gives CDR1 SGDLS, CDR2 YYNGEE. CDR3 size: 17 residues. CDR3 amino acids: CASSVTGAADLYNEQFF. In DNA form, the CDR3 reads TGTGCCAGCAGCGTTACTGGTGCAGCGGACCTCTACAATGAGCAGTTCTTC.

This clone occurred a few times. This chain connects TRBV7-9 to TRBJ2-7; 8 nucleotides match TRBD2. J gave up 8 bases and V 5 bases, and 5 bases lay outside the gene matches. Germline V lookup: CDR1 SEHNR, CDR2 FQNEAQ (reference sequence). The CDR3 is 12 residues long. Here the CDR3 reads CASSTGLGKQYF. The CDR3 nucleotides read TGTGCCAGCAGCACGGGACTAGGAAAGCAGTACTTC. The whole variable domain, filled in from reference TRBV7-9 and TRBJ2-7, reads DTGVSQNPRHKITKRGQNVTFRCDPISEHNRLYWYRQTLGQGPEFLTYFQNEAQLEKSRLLSDRFSAERPKGSFSTLEIQRTEQGDSAMYLCASSTGLGKQYFGPGTRLTVT.

In this sample, this clone turned up a few times. CDR3 sequence: CASSQRQSNTEAFF. The DNA for the CDR3 is TGCGCCAGCAGTCAAAGACAGTCGAACACTGAAGCTTTCTTT. This chain connects TRBV23-1 to TRBJ1-1; tentative D call: TRBD1 (5 bases). TRBV23-1 counts as an open reading frame of uncertain function. CDR3 length equals 14 residues. With 2 bases removed from V and 1 base from J, the gap between germline ends came to 8 bases.

The chain employs TRBV6-1 and TRBJ2-3, with 9 nucleotides matching TRBD1. In germline, CDR1 is MNHNS, CDR2 SASEGT. The CDR3 sequence is 14 residues long. V shed 6 bases and J 2 bases; nucleotides not matched to a gene: 3. CDR3 loop: CASRRDRVTDTQYF. In DNA, the CDR3 is TGTGCCAGCAGGAGGGACAGGGTCACAGATACGCAGTATTTT.

This chain joins TRBV19 and TRBJ2-7; 8 bases map to TRBD1. Germline CDR1 reads LNHDA; CDR2 reads SQIVND (reference sequence). This CDR3 is built from 15 residues. J lost 3 bases, V lost 4 bases, and 8 bases had no gene match. CDR3 in amino acids: CASSTRTGQLYEQYF. CDR3 nucleotides: TGTGCCAGTAGTACTCGGACAGGGCAACTCTACGAGCAGTACTTC.

The chain uses TRBV7-9 and TRBJ1-2; 10 bases line up with TRBD1. Germline assignment: CDR1 SEHNR and CDR2 FQNEAQ (reference sequence). CDR3 size: 14 residues. J gave up 4 bases and V 5 bases, and 4 bases lay outside the gene matches. CDR3 amino acids: CASSADRGVYGYTF. As DNA, the CDR3 is TGTGCCAGCAGCGCGGACAGGGGGGTCTATGGCTACACCTTC.

The chain recombines TRBV7-8 with TRBJ2-3, with D possibly being TRBD2 (6 bases). V lost 5 bases, J lost 5 bases, and 26 bases lay in between. This CDR3 has 18 residues. Per the germline V gene, CDR1 is SGHVS and CDR2 is FQNEAQ. CDR3 in amino acids: CASSPTSVGGPPGDTQYF. CDR3 nucleotides: TGTGCCAGCAGCCCAACTTCGGTTGGAGGGCCCCCAGGAGATACGCAGTATTTT.

The chain is built from TRBV9 and TRBJ2-1; possible D gene TRBD2, 5 bases. V lost 7 bases and J lost 0, with 14 bases in between. This CDR3 is 15 amino acids long. Germline V gene lookup returns CDR1 SGDLS and CDR2 YYNGEE. The CDR3 sequence is CASEGSPSSYNEQFF. The CDR3 DNA reads as TGTGCCAGCGAGGGTAGCCCTAGCTCCTACAATGAGCAGTTCTTC.

This clone was seen a single time. V is TRBV4-1 and J is TRBJ1-1, with 8 bases matching TRBD1. The germline V gene has CDR1 MGHRA and CDR2 YSYEKL. This CDR3 region has 16 residues. The ends lost 1 base at V and 5 bases at J; junction bases unmatched: 9. The DNA for the CDR3 is TGCGCCAGCAGCCAAGGCCAGGGGGCAAGAGGAACTGAAGCTTTCTTT. Encoded protein: CASSQGQGARGTEAFF.

V and J are TRBV5-1 and TRBJ2-1, with D maybe TRBD2 (5 bases). V dropped 0 bases and J dropped 4 bases, with 14 bases sitting between them. This CDR3 spans 16 amino acids. Germline CDR1 SGHRS, CDR2 YFSETQ. CDR3 nucleotide sequence: TGCGCCAGCAGCTTGGGGGGTGAGGGCATTTACAATGAGCAGTTCTTC. Protein sequence: CASSLGGEGIYNEQFF. The full variable domain, its missing parts supplied by reference TRBV5-1 and TRBJ2-1, is KAGVTQTPRYLIKTRGQQVTLSCSPISGHRSVSWYQQTPGQGLQFLFEYFSETQRNKGNFPGRFSGRQFSNSRSEMNVSTLELGDSALYLCASSLGGEGIYNEQFFGPGTRLTVL.

The chain carries TRBV27 and TRBJ2-2, with a tentative D call TRBD2 (5 bases). Germline-derived CDR1 and CDR2 are MNHEY and SMNVEV (reference sequence). CDR3 length equals 13 residues. V shed 6 bases and J shed 6 bases, with 11 bases lying between them. DNA of the CDR3: TGTGCCAGCAGCCCTTCCGGGGCCGGGGAGCTGTTTTTT. It encodes CASSPSGAGELFF.

V gene TRBV29-1 combines with J gene TRBJ2-1; tentative D call: TRBD2 (6 bases). Per germline, CDR1 SQVTM and CDR2 ANQGSEA. The V end was cut by 3 bases, the J end by 6 bases, with 15 bases between. The CDR3 contains 14 residues. The CDR3: CSVDSSGVANEQFF. The CDR3 DNA follows: TGCAGCGTTGATTCATCGGGAGTGGCCAATGAGCAGTTCTTC.

The chain employs TRBV9 and TRBJ1-5; a possible D gene is TRBD1 (5 bases). Trimming took 0 bases from V and 9 from J, leaving 16 bases between them. The CDR3 loop spans 15 amino acids. CDR1 is SGDLS, CDR2 YYNGEE, per germline. The CDR3 is CASSVDSSPDRPQHF. The DNA for the CDR3 is TGTGCCAGCAGCGTAGACTCCTCACCAGACAGGCCCCAGCATTTT.

The chain joins TRBV6-5 to TRBJ1-5, with D possibly being TRBD1 (6 bases). CDR3 size: 13 residues. CDR1 and CDR2 (germline): MNHEY, SVGAGI. V lost 0 bases, J lost 7 bases, and 7 bases lay in between. The CDR3 DNA reads TGTGCCAGCAGTTACTCGAGGGGGCAGCCCCAGCATTTT. Translated: CASSYSRGQPQHF.

This clone has only a few counts. The chain combines TRBV9 with TRBJ1-5; TRBD1 aligns across 7 bases. Germline lookup yields CDR1 SGDLS and CDR2 YYNGEE. The length of the CDR3 is 15 residues. V dropped 3 bases and J dropped 0; count of bases not matched to a gene: 3. Written as DNA, the CDR3 is TGTGCCAGCAGCGCTGCAGGGGGTAGCAATCAGCCCCAGCATTTT. This sequence encodes CASSAAGGSNQPQHF.